The present entry profiles one T cell receptor (beta chain) with its context. It has no known antigen specificity. No much larger clone is present one base from it, and per-base qualities are unavailable. The data originate from a study of T cell responses to AZD1222 COVID-19 vaccine (dated by TCRdb to the early 2020s). With respect to the entire study: AZD1222 recipients with second doses at about 4 weeks or about 12 weeks were pooled, because spike-specific TCR depth and breadth did not differ between schedules. A total of approximately 230 trial participants underwent TCR sequencing, of whom about 210 received two doses of AZD1222 and about 25 received two doses of the MenACWY control vaccine. Trial participants were enrolled into age subgroups of 18-55, 56-69 and 70-plus years, which contained 148, 28 and 57 TCR-sequenced participants, respectively. Paper-wide results and their limitations: Because no day 14 peak-response samples were available, repertoires were characterized only after the peak T cell response. After two AZD1222 doses, spike-specific TCR breadth and depth were significantly higher than at day 0 and than in MenACWY recipients. Conclusions about previously exposed vaccinees were limited because only a handful of AZD1222 recipients were SARS-CoV-2 seropositive at baseline. In the small 56-69-year group, the increase in depth fell short of significance, most likely because of low power. Epitopes outside the regions mutated in the B.1.351 and B.1.1.7 variants were reportedly recognized by nearly half of the unique spike-specific TCRs. Most participants were white British and females outnumbered males, and the authors suggested that clonal diversity may have been underestimated. Vaccine-associated CD4 TCRs spanned the whole spike protein, with dominant responses in regions 160-218 and 743-854.

The time point label on this specimen signifies: baseline before first vaccination. Samples from vaccinated people were obtained from the UK trials COV001 and COV002, which included a single-blind randomized controlled phase 2/3 trial of AZD1222 (ChAdOx1 nCoV-19) in healthy adults. Trial participant PBMC samples were collected at day 0 and day 28 after the second dose for TCRbeta chain sequencing. The CDR3 regions of human TCRbeta chains were analyzed by immunosequencing. In the source study's methods: Repertoire TCRs were checked for matches against a reference library of SARS-CoV-2-specific TCRs that had been generated using the MIRA antigen-specificity platform. Breadth meant the fraction of unique TCRs that were SARS-CoV-2-associated, whereas depth meant the fraction of total T cells that were SARS-CoV-2-associated. Using the MIRA data, each spike-specific TCR was mapped to the spike region that the TCR reacts to and placed in a CD4 or CD8 class. Log10-transformed breadth and depth values were compared by one-way ANOVA with Sidak's multiple comparisons tests. TCRdb's version of the immuneACCESS table is confined to in-frame rearrangements and falls short of the full clone set. An unresolved V gene accounts for under half of the shortfall where checked; the remainder is of unknown origin. V, J and clone size derive from that table, while D and trimming were established from the DNA sequence. The sample data list under 200,000 clones, and 85% to 95% of these were observed just once. The leading ten clones occupy around 3.8% of the sample.

The CDR3 numbers 15 residues from cysteine through phenylalanine. The kept DNA is CDR3 alone, 45 bases in frame from the first base. The germline V gene supplies CDR1 SGHRS and CDR2 YFSETQ. Trimming takes 4 bases off V and 5 bases off J; junction bases not matched to a gene: 8. This TCR was recovered from an adult in good health. This specimen was peripheral blood, taken on day 0 of AZD1222 vaccination. The chain employs TRBV5-1 and TRBJ2-5; the junction holds 10 bases that match TRBD1. The nucleotide sequence reads as follows: TGCGCCAGCAGCATTCGACAGGGGGCAAGGGAGACCCAGTACTTC. This gives the protein CASSIRQGARETQYF. The CDR3 plus the reference TRBV5-1 and TRBJ2-5 genes for the other parts give the full variable domain: KAGVTQTPRYLIKTRGQQVTLSCSPISGHRSVSWYQQTPGQGLQFLFEYFSETQRNKGNFPGRFSGRQFSNSRSEMNVSTLELGDSALYLCASSIRQGARETQYFGPGTRLLVL.